These 12 T cell receptor beta chains came from one sample sequenced in a study of blood T cell repertoires in COVID-19. Here immunoSEQ multiplex PCR was the method, and the copy in TCRdb shows in-frame clones only, minus some. This table holds about 190,000 clones, around 78% found once. Sequences were obtained from peripheral blood. These receptors all come from a woman aged 80 or over with active or convalescent COVID-19.

This chain joins TRBV3-1 (or the pseudogene TRBV3-2) and TRBJ1-5; 7 bases match TRBD1. Trimming cost V 1 base and J 3 bases; bases outside gene matches: 3. This CDR3 has 15 residues. Per the germline V gene, CDR1 is LGHDT and CDR2 is YNNKEL (reference sequence). The CDR3 spells CASSQGTGDNQPQHF. DNA for the CDR3: TGTGCCAGCAGCCAAGGGACAGGCGACAATCAGCCCCAGCATTTT.

This clone was observed once. The J gene is TRBJ1-3, the V gene TRBV28; TRBD1 matches at 7 bases. Per the germline V gene, CDR1 is MDHEN and CDR2 is SYDVKM. The CDR3 is made up of 14 amino acids. The trim removed 8 bases at V and 3 bases at J, leaving 7 bases unmatched. The CDR3 protein is CASLDRLNGNTIYF. DNA of the CDR3: TGTGCCAGCTTGGACAGGCTTAATGGAAACACCATATATTTT.

The chain employs TRBV5-1 and TRBJ2-7, with 11 bases that match TRBD1. V gave up 2 bases and J gave up 2 bases; unmatched junction bases: 6. CDR3 length: 16 amino acids. CDR1 and CDR2 from the germline V gene are SGHRS and YFSETQ. The CDR3 nucleotides are TGCGCCAGCAGCTTAATCCCGGGACAGGGGGCCTACGAGCAGTACTTC. This sequence encodes CASSLIPGQGAYEQYF. The full variable domain, in which reference TRBV5-1 and TRBJ2-7 provide the parts outside the CDR3, is KAGVTQTPRYLIKTRGQQVTLSCSPISGHRSVSWYQQTPGQGLQFLFEYFSETQRNKGNFPGRFSGRQFSNSRSEMNVSTLELGDSALYLCASSLIPGQGAYEQYFGPGTRLTVT.

The chain couples TRBV5-1 to TRBJ2-2; the match to TRBD1 covers 7 bases. Germline lookup yields CDR1 SGHRS and CDR2 YFSETQ. With 7 bases clipped from V and 3 bases from J, the junction kept 3 bases outside the gene matches. The CDR3 runs 13 residues. The CDR3 nucleotides are TGCGCCAGCTCCGGGACAGACACCGGGGAGCTGTTTTTT. It specifies CASSGTDTGELFF.

In this sample, this clone turned up once. The rearrangement links TRBV5-8 to TRBJ2-5; 7 bases match TRBD1. This CDR3 region has 13 residues. The J segment lost 4 bases and the V segment lost 2 bases, leaving 2 bases of the junction unmatched. Germline-derived CDR1 and CDR2 are SGHTS and YDEGEE. The CDR3 bases are TGTGCCAGCAGCTTCCGGGACAGAGAGACCCAGTACTTC. Amino acid sequence: CASSFRDRETQYF.

V gene TRBV18 combines with J gene TRBJ2-3; 7 bases line up with TRBD2. The CDR3 runs 15 residues. The trim removed 2 bases at V and 6 bases at J, leaving 8 bases unmatched. Germline CDR1 and CDR2: KGHSH and LQKENI. The DNA of the CDR3 is TGTGCCAGCTCACCAACAAGTCTGGGGGGGGATACGCAGTATTTT. Its protein is CASSPTSLGGDTQYF.

This clone occurred once. The DNA for the CDR3 is TGTGCCAGTAGTAACCGCGGTAGGCCGGGGAAGAACACTGAAGCTTTCTTT. Protein sequence: CASSNRGRPGKNTEAFF. The V gene is TRBV19, the J gene TRBJ1-1; D unresolved. This CDR3 contains 17 residues. Germline values: CDR1 LNHDA, CDR2 SQIVND (reference sequence). Trimming pared 4 bases from V and 1 base from J, leaving 19 bases between.

The rearrangement uses TRBV27 and TRBJ1-1; D remains unclear. CDR3 length: 14 residues. Germline V gene lookup returns CDR1 MNHEY and CDR2 SMNVEV (reference sequence). V dropped 10 bases and J dropped 0 bases, with 15 bases sitting between them. This CDR3 is CATSAGFMNTEAFF. CDR3 coding DNA: TGTGCCACCTCCGCGGGTTTCATGAACACTGAAGCTTTCTTT.

J is TRBJ2-1 and V is TRBV5-1; D possibly corresponds to TRBD1 (5 bases). The CDR3 contains 14 residues. The germline V and J ends were trimmed by 0 bases and 8 bases, with 12 bases remaining between them. The germline V gene has CDR1 SGHRS and CDR2 YFSETQ. This CDR3 reads CASSLVAGMDEQFF. In DNA, the CDR3 is TGCGCCAGCAGCTTGGTGGCAGGGATGGATGAGCAGTTCTTC.

V and J are TRBV5-1 and TRBJ1-4; D is possibly TRBD1 (5 bases). V was cut by 0 bases and J by 7 bases, with 13 bases left in between. In germline, CDR1 is SGHRS, CDR2 YFSETQ. CDR3 length equals 15 residues. In nucleotides, the CDR3 is TGCGCCAGCAGCTTGGCCGGGGGGGACGGTGAAAAACTGTTTTTT. Its protein is CASSLAGGDGEKLFF.

The chain has TRBV4-1 and TRBJ2-7; 7 bases align to TRBD1. Unmatched junction bases numbered 5, after V lost 1 base and J lost 2 bases. Germline assignment: CDR1 MGHRA and CDR2 YSYEKL. The CDR3 is made up of 15 amino acids. CDR3 coding DNA: TGCGCCAGCAGCCAAGGAGGGGGCCGAACCTACGAGCAGTACTTC. Amino acids: CASSQGGGRTYEQYF.

The V call is TRBV27, the J call TRBJ2-7; D gene uncertain. The CDR3 spans 14 residues. Looked up from germline, CDR1 is MNHEY and CDR2 is SMNVEV (reference sequence). V lost 8 bases to trimming and J lost 2 bases, with 16 bases between them. This CDR3 reads CASSPAYTTYEQYF. The CDR3 DNA sequence: TGTGCCAGCTCTCCAGCCTACACTACCTACGAGCAGTACTTC.